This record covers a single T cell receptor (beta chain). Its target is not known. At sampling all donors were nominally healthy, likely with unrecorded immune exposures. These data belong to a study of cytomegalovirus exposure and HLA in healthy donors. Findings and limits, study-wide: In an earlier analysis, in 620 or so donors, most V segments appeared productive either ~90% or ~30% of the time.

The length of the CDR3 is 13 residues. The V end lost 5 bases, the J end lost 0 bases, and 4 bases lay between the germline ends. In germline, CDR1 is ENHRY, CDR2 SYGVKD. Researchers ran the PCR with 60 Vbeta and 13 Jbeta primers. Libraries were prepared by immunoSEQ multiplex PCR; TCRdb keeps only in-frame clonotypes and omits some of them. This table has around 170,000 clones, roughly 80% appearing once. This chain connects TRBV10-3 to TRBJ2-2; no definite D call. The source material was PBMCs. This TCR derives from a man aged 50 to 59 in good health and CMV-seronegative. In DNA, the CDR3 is TGTGCCATCAGTACAGCGAACACCGGGGAGCTGTTTTTT. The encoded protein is CAISTANTGELFF.